This T cell receptor beta chain came from a study of beta chain features in type 1 diabetes. What was sequenced were expressed TCRB transcripts, since all of the isolated RNA had been reverse transcribed. The assay was immunoSEQ multiplex PCR, and TCRdb's table has in-frame clones only and misses some. This sample carries about 930,000 clones, 15% to 20% of them seen once, and the ten largest clones take 0.02% to 0.025%. Study findings and constraints: All four CD4+ subsets of Type 1 diabetes patients contained TCRB CDR3s that were moderately but significantly shorter.

Points on this clone: Its antigen remains unidentified.

Sequencing was performed on naive CD4+ T cells from blood. This clonotype was obtained from a woman between 18 and 30 years old in good health.

CDR3 nucleotide sequence: TGTGCCAGCAGCCAACCAGGGCCCGAGAAGGGCTACAATGAGCAGTTCTTC. Translation gives CASSQPGPEKGYNEQFF. The chain employs TRBV7-8 and TRBJ2-1, with D possibly being TRBD1 (5 bases). The CDR3 length is 17 residues. Per germline, CDR1 SGHVS and CDR2 FQNEAQ. V gave up 5 bases and J gave up 3 bases, with 20 bases separating them.